One and the same sample provided the 18 T cell receptor beta chains below, sequenced in a study of blood T cell repertoires in COVID-19. Produced via immunoSEQ multiplex PCR; TCRdb's table is partial and in-frame only. The repertoire holds about 150,000 clones, approximately 80% seen once, with less than 4.5% in the top ten. Material: peripheral blood. These receptors were taken from an elderly woman with acute or convalescent COVID-19.

This rearrangement joins TRBV2 to TRBJ2-7; perhaps TRBD2 as D (6 bases). Germline lookup yields CDR1 SNHLY and CDR2 FYNNEI. Trimming pared 11 bases from V and 5 bases from J, leaving 13 bases between. The CDR3 loop spans 11 amino acids. The CDR3 DNA sequence: TGTGCCCGAGGGCGGGGCCACGAGCAGTACTTC. Protein product: CARGRGHEQYF.

The chain couples TRBV30 to TRBJ1-2, with TRBD1 matching over 7 bases. Germline trimming cut 1 base from V and 0 bases from J; bases unmatched to any gene: 11. Germline CDR1 reads GTSNPN; CDR2 reads SVGIG (reference sequence). The CDR3 is 17 amino acids. The CDR3 loop reads CAWSGRTGATTNYGYTF. CDR3 nucleotides: TGTGCCTGGAGTGGAAGAACAGGGGCGACGACTAACTATGGCTACACCTTC.

The sample holds one count of this clone. The chain employs TRBV7-6 and TRBJ1-3, with a tentative D call TRBD1 (5 bases). This CDR3 is 15 amino acids long. Germline V CDR1 and CDR2: SGHVS, FNYEAQ. Trimming took 5 bases from V and 3 from J, leaving 14 bases between them. The CDR3 here is CASSLLGQGGNTIYF. CDR3 in DNA: TGTGCCAGCAGCCTTCTCGGGCAGGGTGGAAACACCATATATTTT.

This clone has only a few counts. The genes are TRBV5-6 and TRBJ1-4; possibly TRBD1 for D (5 bases). The CDR3 is 15 amino acids. V was trimmed by 4 bases and J by 5 bases, leaving 15 bases between them. Germline V CDR1 and CDR2: SGHDT, YYEEEE. As DNA, the CDR3 is TGTGCCAGCAGCCCACCAGGGTCCCAGAATGAAAAACTGTTTTTT. Translation gives CASSPPGSQNEKLFF.

This clone has only one observation. The CDR3 protein is CASSQAGTSGGHTQYF. The CDR3 coding sequence is TGCGCCAGCAGCCAAGCCGGGACTAGCGGGGGTCATACGCAGTATTTT. J is TRBJ2-3 and V is TRBV4-3, with 14 nucleotides matching TRBD2. The CDR3 has 16 amino acids. Per germline, CDR1 LGHNA and CDR2 YSLEER. Germline trimming cut 1 base from V and 7 bases from J; bases unmatched to any gene: 4.

In this sample, this clone turned up once. The V call is TRBV30, the J call TRBJ1-4, with D hard to call. V shed 0 bases and J shed 5 bases, with 4 bases lying between them. Germline lookup yields CDR1 GTSNPN and CDR2 SVGIG (reference sequence). This CDR3 has 12 residues. The CDR3 DNA reads as TGTGCCTGGAGTGTACAAAATGAAAAACTGTTTTTT. Amino acid sequence: CAWSVQNEKLFF.

V gene TRBV11-2 combines with J gene TRBJ2-2; 8 bases agree with TRBD1. Germline V gene sequence: CDR1 SGHAT, CDR2 FQNNGV. The CDR3 is made up of 16 amino acids. Trimming cost V 2 bases and J 2 bases; bases outside gene matches: 4. CDR3 in amino acids: CASSLWTGFNTGELFF. CDR3 in DNA: TGTGCCAGCAGCTTATGGACAGGGTTTAACACCGGGGAGCTGTTTTTT. The variable domain in full, with the rest retrieved from reference TRBV11-2 and TRBJ2-2, is EAGVAQSPRYKIIEKRQSVAFWCNPISGHATLYWYQQILGQGPKLLIQFQNNGVVDDSQLPKDRFSAERLKGVDSTLKIQPAKLEDSAVYLCASSLWTGFNTGELFFGEGSRLTVL.

The CDR3 is CATRVGGPTDTQYF. In nucleotides, the CDR3 is TGTGCCACCCGGGTGGGGGGACCCACAGATACGCAGTATTTT. The chain has TRBV6-5 and TRBJ2-3; weak D call: TRBD2 (6 bases). Germline V CDR1 and CDR2: MNHEY, SVGAGI. The V end lost 10 bases, the J end lost 2 bases, and 16 bases lay between the germline ends. This CDR3 region has 14 residues.

V is TRBV10-3 and J is TRBJ1-3; D ambiguous. Deletions cut 2 bases from V and 4 bases from J, with 6 bases between. CDR1 and CDR2 from the germline V gene are ENHRY and SYGVKD. The CDR3 covers 13 residues. The CDR3 is CAISEMSGNTIYF. As DNA, the CDR3 is TGTGCCATCAGTGAGATGAGCGGAAACACCATATATTTT.

The sample holds a few counts of this clone. The chain joins TRBV18 to TRBJ1-1; no reliable D call. V was pared by 3 bases and J by 4 bases, with 15 bases between. Germline CDR1 is KGHSH and CDR2 is LQKENI. The CDR3 runs 15 residues. The CDR3 reads CASSPRAEGGTEAFF. For the CDR3, the DNA is TGTGCCAGCTCACCCAGAGCGGAGGGAGGCACTGAAGCTTTCTTT. The full variable domain, rest sourced from reference TRBV18 and TRBJ1-1, is NAGVMQNPRHLVRRRGQEARLRCSPMKGHSHVYWYRQLPEEGLKFMVYLQKENIIDESGMPKERFSAEFPKEGPSILRIQQVVRGDSAAYFCASSPRAEGGTEAFFGQGTRLTVV.

The rearrangement uses TRBV19 and TRBJ1-2; perhaps TRBD1 as D (6 bases). Germline V lookup: CDR1 LNHDA, CDR2 SQIVND (reference sequence). The CDR3 consists of 16 residues. Trimming removed 6 bases from V and 1 base from J, with 18 bases in between. The CDR3 loop is CASRLDSPAYNYGYTF. CDR3 nucleotide sequence: TGTGCCAGTAGGCTGGACAGCCCAGCATATAACTATGGCTACACCTTC.

This clone was counted a few times. The chain links TRBV18 to TRBJ1-3; D might be TRBD1 (6 bases). This CDR3 is 13 amino acids long. The germline gives CDR1 KGHSH, CDR2 LQKENI. Trimming shortened V by 3 bases and J by 7 bases, and 10 bases separated the two germline ends. The CDR3 sequence: CASSPTGMNTIYF. CDR3 nucleotide sequence: TGTGCCAGCTCACCGACAGGAATGAACACCATATATTTT.

The CDR3 here is CAIRDRGGSYEQYF. The CDR3 DNA reads TGTGCCATCAGGGACAGGGGAGGCTCCTACGAGCAGTACTTC. This sequence joins TRBV10-3 and TRBJ2-7; 9 nucleotides match TRBD1. The J segment lost 0 bases and the V segment lost 6 bases, leaving 3 bases of the junction unmatched. This CDR3 is built from 14 residues. CDR1 is ENHRY, CDR2 SYGVKD, per germline.

The chain is built from TRBV6-5 and TRBJ2-7, with 7 bases that match TRBD1. The CDR3 length is 13 residues. Germline assignment: CDR1 MNHEY and CDR2 SVGAGI. The ends lost 6 bases at V and 6 bases at J; junction bases unmatched: 8. In DNA, the CDR3 is TGTGCCAGCAGCGCTGCAACAGGGGTCGAGCAGTACTTC. Translated: CASSAATGVEQYF.

This clone was observed many times. The chain joins TRBV5-1 to TRBJ1-2; D might be TRBD1 (5 bases). Looked up from germline, CDR1 is SGHRS and CDR2 is YFSETQ. The germline V and J ends were trimmed by 5 bases and 2 bases, with 10 bases remaining between them. There are 13 residues in the CDR3. The CDR3 DNA sequence: TGCGCCAGCAGGGAACAGGAGAACTATGGCTACACCTTC. This sequence encodes CASREQENYGYTF.

The chain links TRBV27 to TRBJ2-7; D gene unclear. This CDR3 is 12 amino acids long. The ends were cut back, 5 bases at V and 6 bases at J, with 11 bases in the middle. Germline lookup yields CDR1 MNHEY and CDR2 SMNVEV (reference sequence). CDR3: CASSISPGEQYF. The CDR3 DNA reads as TGTGCCAGCAGTATTAGCCCCGGCGAGCAGTACTTC.

This rearrangement joins TRBV11-3 to TRBJ2-1; D is ambiguous. The germline V and J ends were trimmed by 9 bases and 5 bases, with 14 bases remaining between them. CDR3 length equals 13 residues. CDR1 and CDR2 (germline): SGHNT, YENEEA. CDR3 sequence: CASSEQNNNEQFF. CDR3 coding DNA: TGTGCCAGTTCTGAACAGAATAACAATGAGCAGTTCTTC. The full variable domain, its missing parts supplied by reference TRBV11-3 and TRBJ2-1, is EAGVVQSPRYKIIEKKQPVAFWCNPISGHNTLYWYLQNLGQGPELLIRYENEEAVDDSQLPKDRFSAERLKGVDSTLKIQPAELGDSAVYLCASSEQNNNEQFFGPGTRLTVL.

V gene TRBV6-5 combines with J gene TRBJ2-7, with TRBD1 matching over 10 bases. The CDR3 totals 15 residues. V lost 7 bases to trimming and J lost 6 bases; unmatched junction nucleotides: 12. Germline V CDR1 and CDR2: MNHEY, SVGAGI. DNA of the CDR3: TGTGCCAGCAACCCCGGGGACAGGGGTAAGGGCGAGCAGTACTTC. Amino acids: CASNPGDRGKGEQYF.